This T cell receptor (beta chain) was sequenced during a study of cytotoxic CD8 clonotypes in ibrutinib-treated CLL. Trimming took off 1 base at V and 5 bases at J, with 12 bases between the two ends. The CDR3 sequence is 14 residues long. Germline loops: CDR1 SGHRS, CDR2 YFSETQ. Measured with immunoSEQ multiplex PCR; TCRdb has only the in-frame clones, and not every one. This table has roughly 180,000 clones, less than 85% appearing once. This specimen was PBMCs, taken after 24 months of ibrutinib treatment. The receptor comes from a human donor with chronic lymphocytic leukemia. The chain carries TRBV5-1 and TRBJ1-2; D is undetermined. CDR3 amino acids: CASSLWAETYGYTF. CDR3 nucleotides: TGCGCCAGCAGCTTGTGGGCAGAGACTTATGGCTACACCTTC.